The subject of this entry is one T cell receptor (beta chain). This sample was taken from a study of technical replicates of blood from a few donors. Some clones are missing from TCRdb's copy, which holds only in-frame ones; the method was immunoSEQ multiplex PCR. Of under 75,000 clones in the sample, about 94% were seen once. The CDR3 is 14 residues long. Looked up from germline, CDR1 is MNHNS and CDR2 is SASEGT. V lost 3 bases to trimming and J lost 4 bases, with 9 bases between them. This sequence was found in a human donor in good health. The sample taken for sequencing was T cells isolated from PBMCs. The V and J genes are TRBV6-1 and TRBJ2-2; no reliable D call. DNA of the CDR3: TGTGCCAGCAGTGACTCATGGCTCACCGGGGAGCTGTTTTTT. This gives the protein CASSDSWLTGELFF.